Presented here are 11 T cell receptor beta chains from one specimen sequenced in a study of identical twins. TCRdb re-derived calls from the 5' RACE reads in MiXCR, one entry per CDR3 protein. The sample lists 750,000 to 950,000 distinct CDR3 sequences, around 12% occurring once. These data are also associated with another study on yellow fever vaccine responses in identical twins.

Sample: PBMCs. These TCRs come from a woman between 18 and 30 years old in good health.

The table lists this clonotype with a few counts. The chain has TRBV12-3 or TRBV12-4 and TRBJ2-3; 9 bases align to TRBD2. The length of the CDR3 is 17 residues. Unmatched junction bases numbered 11, after V lost 5 bases and J lost 2 bases. CDR3 loop: CASSPPRLADDTDTQYF. CDR3 coding DNA: TGTGCCAGCAGTCCACCTCGACTAGCGGACGACACAGATACGCAGTATTTT.

This clonotype has at least ten counts. The rearrangement links TRBV24-1 to TRBJ2-2; 7 nucleotides agree with TRBD1. V lost 5 bases, J lost 2 bases, and 1 base stayed unmatched. Germline V gives CDR1 KGHDR, CDR2 SFDVKD. This CDR3 contains 14 residues. This CDR3 is CATSGQGNTGELFF. DNA of the CDR3: TGTGCCACCAGTGGACAGGGCAACACCGGGGAGCTGTTTTTT.

This clonotype was recorded a few times. This chain connects TRBV5-1 to TRBJ1-4; no definite D call. V was shortened by 4 bases and J by 2 bases, with 9 bases between the two germline ends. The CDR3 is 14 residues long. Germline-derived CDR1 and CDR2 are SGHRS and YFSETQ. This CDR3 is CASSERPTNEKLFF. The DNA for the CDR3 is TGCGCCAGCAGCGAGAGGCCGACTAATGAAAAACTGTTTTTT. Looking up the rest from reference TRBV5-1 and TRBJ1-4 gives the full variable domain: KAGVTQTPRYLIKTRGQQVTLSCSPISGHRSVSWYQQTPGQGLQFLFEYFSETQRNKGNFPGRFSGRQFSNSRSEMNVSTLELGDSALYLCASSERPTNEKLFFGSGTQLSVL.

This clonotype was detected only a few times. The chain couples TRBV20-1 to TRBJ2-5; D gene uncertain. Germline CDR1 reads DFQATT; CDR2 reads SNEGSKA (reference sequence). This CDR3 is 11 amino acids long. The V and J ends lost 3 bases and 7 bases respectively, with 9 bases between them. The CDR3 protein is CSASGPTTQYF. The CDR3 region has the DNA TGCAGTGCTAGCGGCCCGACGACCCAGTACTTC.

This clonotype has a handful of counts. This rearrangement joins TRBV21-1 to TRBJ2-3. TRBV21-1 is marked as a pseudogene. This CDR3 region has 16 residues. CDR3 in amino acids: CASSKLREMSTDTQYF. The DNA for the CDR3 is TGTGCCAGCAGCAAATTAAGAGAAATGAGTACAGATACGCAGTATTTT.

This sequence joins TRBV2 and TRBJ2-7; D assignment may be TRBD1 or TRBD2 (5 bases each). The germline CDR1 and CDR2 sequences are SNHLY and FYNNEI. This CDR3 is 12 amino acids long. In DNA, the CDR3 is TGTGCGGGGGTCGGGTCTGCCTACGAGCAGTACTTC. Protein product: CAGVGSAYEQYF. Together with reference TRBV2 and TRBJ2-7, the CDR3 gives the full variable domain: EPEVTQTPSHQVTQMGQEVILRCVPISNHLYFYWYRQILGQKVEFLVSFYNNEISEKSEIFDDQFSVERPDGSNFTLKIRSTKLEDSAMYFCAGVGSAYEQYFGPGTRLTVT.

This clonotype was detected a few times. The chain has TRBV5-1 and TRBJ1-1; weak D call: TRBD1 (5 bases). This CDR3 is 13 amino acids long. Germline CDR1 SGHRS, CDR2 YFSETQ. With 7 bases removed from V and 0 bases from J, the gap between germline ends came to 10 bases. The CDR3 nucleotides are TGCGCCAGCGCAGGGCGGATGAACACTGAAGCTTTCTTT. Translated, it gives CASAGRMNTEAFF.

V gene TRBV6-2 or TRBV6-3 combines with J gene TRBJ2-1, with a tentative D call TRBD2 (6 bases). This CDR3 is 13 amino acids long. Trimming shortened V by 3 bases and J by 9 bases, and 12 bases separated the two germline ends. The germline CDR1 and CDR2 sequences are MNHEY and SVGEGT. CDR3 amino acids: CASSYVTSGEQFF. As DNA, the CDR3 is TGTGCCAGCAGTTATGTGACTAGTGGTGAGCAGTTCTTC.

This chain links TRBV18 with TRBJ2-7; 7 bases map to TRBD1. The CDR3 is 14 residues long. V shed 6 bases, J shed 1 base, and the junction held 6 bases outside the gene matches. The germline CDR1 and CDR2 sequences are KGHSH and LQKENI. The CDR3: CASSMGQTSYEQYV. Written as DNA, the CDR3 is TGTGCCAGCTCGATGGGACAGACATCCTACGAGCAGTACGTC.

This clonotype was observed many times. This chain links TRBV2 with TRBJ2-1; TRBD2 matches at 10 bases. Germline assignment: CDR1 SNHLY and CDR2 FYNNEI. With V trimmed by 8 bases and J by 4 bases, 8 bases remained unmatched. CDR3 length: 15 residues. For the CDR3, the DNA is TGTGCCAGCGGGAGCGGGGGGGGCTTGTACAATGAGCAGTTCTTC. Protein sequence: CASGSGGGLYNEQFF.

Here the CDR3 DNA reads TGTGCCAGCAGCTTAGATGGGACTAGCGGGAGCGATGGGGAGACCCAGTACTTC. Protein: CASSLDGTSGSDGETQYF. The chain has TRBV11-2 and TRBJ2-5; the match to TRBD2 covers 14 bases. The germline V gene encodes CDR1 SGHAT and CDR2 FQNNGV. CDR3 length: 18 residues. V was pared by 0 bases and J by 5 bases, with 8 bases of the junction left unmatched.